This TCR beta chain was sequenced in a study of CD8 T cells in ankylosing spondylitis. Study-wide points: Disease-linked clones bore a CD8+ phenotype and were relatively rare in peripheral blood. In ankylosing spondylitis patients, matched synovial fluid reportedly showed significant enrichment of disease-linked clones.

This clonotype was found many times. As yet, its antigen is unknown. The CDR3 has 13 residues. Trimming took 2 bases from V and 9 from J; bases not matched to a gene: 6. CDR1 is DFQATT and CDR2 is SNEGSKA in the germline V gene (reference sequence). TCRdb re-analysed the 5' RACE reads in MiXCR, keeping a single row per CDR3 protein. Among 200,000 to 300,000 distinct CDR3 sequences listed, 20% to 30% were seen once. Sequenced input: blood, either unsorted or a sorted T cell fraction (not recorded which). The clonotype was recovered from a male donor with ankylosing spondylitis or in good health (not recorded which). This chain connects TRBV20-1 to TRBJ2-1, with 8 bases identical to TRBD2. The CDR3 spells CSARRSGGREQFF. The CDR3 DNA reads TGCAGTGCTAGAAGGAGCGGGGGTCGTGAGCAGTTCTTC.